This T cell receptor (beta chain) originates from a study of cytomegalovirus exposure and HLA in healthy donors. The study's findings and limits: As a later analysis revealed, most CMV-associated TCR beta chains appeared HLA-restricted. Reportedly, fewer N-insertions than the roughly 690-donor mean appeared in an Asian-associated ancestry cluster in a later analysis. HLA alleles were associated with around 17,000 TCR beta sequences in a later analysis at 0.05 false discovery rate.

Notes on this clone: Its antigen remains unidentified.

It was with 60 Vbeta and 13 Jbeta primers that the PCR ran. Method: immunoSEQ multiplex PCR; TCRdb's copy keeps in-frame clones and lacks some. The sample holds approximately 80,000 clones. Material for sequencing was PBMCs. This sequence was found in a woman aged 25 to 39 in good health and CMV-seronegative.

The CDR3 region is CASSTRGPGGESLGYTF. The CDR3 nucleotides are TGTGCCAGTAGTACCCGTGGCCCGGGGGGCGAGTCACTTGGCTACACCTTC. The V call is TRBV19, the J call TRBJ1-2; TRBD1 is a possible D gene (6 bases). The germline V and J ends were trimmed by 4 bases and 7 bases, with 25 bases remaining between them. This CDR3 spans 17 amino acids. The V gene's germline CDR1 is LNHDA and CDR2 SQIVND (reference sequence).